Each of the 5 T cell receptor beta chains below was sequenced from the same sample in a study of T-cell reconstitution after alpha-beta-depleted transplantation in children. Researchers prepared the TCRbeta library using unique molecular identifiers, the study reports. TCRdb processed the PCR reads anew with MiXCR; each CDR3 protein has one entry. The table records roughly 350,000 distinct CDR3 sequences, about a tenth of them present only once. This specimen was PBMCs from the stem cell graft donor, taken from the stem cell graft. The receptors shown here come from a human donor who donated a stem cell graft to a child with acute lymphoblastic leukemia.

This clonotype turned up a few times. The J gene is TRBJ2-1, the V gene TRBV12-5, with TRBD2 matching over 11 bases. This CDR3 comprises 16 residues. Germline loops: CDR1 LGHNT, CDR2 FRNRAP. With V trimmed by 2 bases and J by 3 bases, 3 bases remained unmatched. The CDR3 loop is CASGLTGTSGYNEQFF. CDR3 coding DNA: TGTGCTAGTGGTTTGACCGGGACTAGCGGCTACAATGAGCAGTTCTTC.

This clonotype was counted only a few times. The chain recombines TRBV15 with TRBJ2-7; 9 bases match TRBD2. This CDR3 comprises 15 residues. CDR1 is LNHNV and CDR2 is YYDKDF in the germline V gene (reference sequence). Trimming at V came to 1 base and at J to 3 bases, leaving 4 bases not matched to a gene. The DNA of the CDR3 is TGTGCCACCAGCAGAGTTAGCGGGGGACGCTACGAGCAGTACTTC. Amino acids: CATSRVSGGRYEQYF.

The table lists this clonotype with a few counts. The gene calls are TRBV7-9 and TRBJ2-4; the D call may be TRBD1 or TRBD2 (6 bases each). This CDR3 spans 17 amino acids. The V gene's germline CDR1 is SEHNR and CDR2 FQNEAQ (reference sequence). V was cut by 5 bases and J by 5 bases, with 22 bases left in between. The CDR3 is CASSIRGTSKRENIQYF. The CDR3 DNA is TGTGCCAGCAGCATTCGGGGGACATCCAAACGAGAAAACATTCAGTACTTC.

This clonotype was observed a few times. The chain recombines TRBV27 with TRBJ2-1; TRBD2 agrees at 12 bases. V gave up 7 bases and J gave up 4 bases; unmatched junction bases: 5. The CDR3 is 15 residues long. Germline V gives CDR1 MNHEY, CDR2 SMNVEV (reference sequence). DNA of the CDR3: TGTGCCAGCACCGCCGGGACTAGCGGGTACAATGAGCAGTTCTTC. It specifies CASTAGTSGYNEQFF.

This chain uses TRBV5-6 with TRBJ2-5; maybe TRBD2 (6 bases). This CDR3 is 13 amino acids long. The germline CDR1 and CDR2 sequences are SGHDT and YYEEEE. V was trimmed by 4 bases and J by 5 bases, leaving 12 bases between them. CDR3 sequence reads: CASSGGGEETQYF. For the CDR3, the DNA is TGTGCCAGCAGCGGCGGCGGGGAGGAGACCCAGTACTTC.